The rows below give T cell receptor beta chains drawn from one sample of a study of blood T cell repertoires in COVID-19. The assay was immunoSEQ multiplex PCR, and TCRdb's table has in-frame clones only and misses some. The data show 300,000 to 450,000 clones, around 87% seen once. Sequencing was carried out using PBMCs or T cells enriched from blood (not recorded which). The receptors were sampled from a man in his forties or fifties in a cohort exposed to, infected with or recovered from COVID-19 (not recorded which). CDR3s include the opening cysteine and the closing phenylalanine or tryptophan. D genes are given only for firm matches. Clone size, where shown, is once, few, many, or a class for clones that have expanded.

J gene | clone size | D gene | V gene | CDR3 protein | CDR3 DNA
TRBJ1-2 | NA | NA | TRBV3-1/TRBV3-2 | CASSQTATTYGYTF | TGTGCCAGCAGCCAAACCGCTACCACCTATGGCTACACCTTC
TRBJ2-2 | NA | TRBD1 | TRBV6-5 | CASRTDRGTGELFF | TGTGCCAGCAGGACTGACAGGGGCACCGGGGAGCTGTTTTTT
TRBJ2-1 | NA | TRBD1 | TRBV5-6 | CASSWTGLSSYNEQFF | TGTGCCAGCAGTTGGACAGGTTTAAGCTCCTACAATGAGCAGTTCTTC
TRBJ2-2 | once | NA | TRBV5-4 | CASSFPPYTGELFF | TGTGCCAGCAGCTTCCCTCCCTACACCGGGGAGCTGTTTTTT
TRBJ2-7 | NA | TRBD2 | TRBV7-2 | CASSLAAGVAYEQYF | TGTGCCAGCAGCTTAGCTGCGGGAGTCGCCTACGAGCAGTACTTC
TRBJ2-7 | NA | TRBD2 | TRBV7-6 | CASSLVGGAEQYF | TGTGCCAGCAGCTTAGTCGGGGGGGCGGAGCAGTACTTC
TRBJ2-7 | NA | NA | TRBV13 | CASSARWRAYEQYF | TGTGCCAGCAGCGCTCGGTGGCGGGCCTACGAGCAGTACTTC
TRBJ1-1 | NA | NA | TRBV6-6 | CASSQPPMQGSAEAFF | TGTGCCAGCAGCCAACCCCCAATGCAGGGGAGCGCTGAAGCTTTCTTT
TRBJ1-6 | NA | NA | TRBV5-1 | CASSLGQDNSPLHF | TGCGCCAGCAGCTTGGGACAGGATAATTCACCCCTCCACTTT
TRBJ1-1 | NA | TRBD1 | TRBV5-1 | CASSWGQGWNTEAFF | TGCGCCAGCAGCTGGGGACAGGGATGGAACACTGAAGCTTTCTTT
TRBJ1-6 | NA | TRBD1 | TRBV5-4 | CASSSRTGGNNSPLHF | TGTGCCAGCAGCTCCCGGACAGGGGGGAATAATTCACCCCTCCACTTT
TRBJ1-1 | NA | TRBD1 | TRBV29-1 | CSVSGTENTEAFF | TGCAGCGTTTCCGGGACAGAGAACACTGAAGCTTTCTTT
TRBJ1-2 | NA | TRBD1 | TRBV28 | CASSSGTGGVYGYTF | TGTGCCAGCAGTTCGGGGACAGGGGGGGTCTATGGCTACACCTTC
TRBJ1-2 | NA | TRBD1 | TRBV2 | CASSVPRGTGVYGYTF | TGTGCCAGCAGTGTTCCTAGAGGGACAGGCGTCTATGGCTACACCTTC
TRBJ1-1 | NA | TRBD1 | TRBV5-1 | CASSLDGQGNTEAFF | TGCGCCAGCAGCTTGGATGGACAGGGAAACACTGAAGCTTTCTTT
TRBJ2-3 | NA | TRBD2 | TRBV7-8 | CASSLVLAGDDTQYF | TGTGCCAGCAGCTTAGTACTAGCGGGAGACGATACGCAGTATTTT
TRBJ2-7 | once | NA | TRBV3-1/TRBV3-2 | CASSQGVYEQYF | TGTGCCAGCAGCCAAGGAGTTTACGAGCAGTACTTC
TRBJ1-1 | NA | TRBD1 | TRBV7-3 | CASSLSGQGGAFF | TGTGCCAGCAGCTTAAGCGGACAGGGGGGAGCTTTCTTT
TRBJ2-1 | once | NA | TRBV9 | CASSVDSNEQFF | TGTGCCAGCAGCGTAGACTCCAATGAGCAGTTCTTC
TRBJ2-1 | NA | TRBD1 | TRBV4-1 | CASSQGPGGQYEQFF | TGCGCCAGCAGCCAAGGGCCAGGGGGCCAATATGAGCAGTTCTTC
TRBJ1-3 | NA | TRBD1 | TRBV3-1/TRBV3-2 | CASSPQGAGGNTIYF | TGTGCCAGCAGCCCCCAGGGGGCAGGTGGAAACACCATATATTTT
TRBJ2-5 | NA | NA | TRBV6-6 | CASSYAGETQYF | TGTGCCAGCAGTTACGCCGGGGAGACCCAGTACTTC
TRBJ2-1 | NA | TRBD2 | TRBV5-1 | CASSSMGLAGGNFYNEQFF | TGCGCCAGCAGCTCTATGGGACTAGCGGGAGGAAATTTTTACAATGAGCAGTTCTTC
TRBJ1-5 | few | NA | TRBV21-1 | CASSKGSRGPDQPQHF | TGTGCCAGCAGCAAAGGGAGCAGGGGGCCTGATCAGCCCCAGCATTTT
TRBJ2-2 | many | NA | TRBV4-2 | CASSQDYSPKNTGELFF | TGTGCCAGCAGCCAAGACTATTCCCCGAAAAACACCGGGGAGCTGTTTTTT
TRBJ1-3 | NA | TRBD1 | TRBV4-1 | CASSQEGQGGNTIYF | TGCGCCAGCAGCCAAGAGGGACAGGGCGGAAACACCATATATTTT
TRBJ1-4 | NA | NA | TRBV14 | CASSQSPGSNEKLFF | TGTGCCAGCAGCCAAAGCCCAGGGTCTAATGAAAAACTGTTTTTT
TRBJ1-2 | once | NA | TRBV5-4 | CASSFDYAGYTF | TGTGCCAGCAGCTTCGATTACGCGGGCTACACCTTC
TRBJ2-3 | NA | NA | TRBV24-1 | CATSDLSGKDTQYF | TGTGCCACCAGTGATTTATCGGGGAAAGATACGCAGTATTTT
TRBJ2-4 | NA | TRBD2 | TRBV9 | CASSPQVAGGTIIQYF | TGTGCCAGCAGCCCTCAGGTGGCGGGAGGGACTATCATTCAGTACTTC
TRBJ2-7 | NA | NA | TRBV10-3 | CAISESNSQYF | TGTGCCATCAGTGAGTCCAACTCCCAGTACTTC
TRBJ1-4 | NA | TRBD1 | TRBV27 | CASRPGQGNEKLFF | TGTGCCAGCAGACCGGGACAGGGGAATGAAAAACTGTTTTTT
TRBJ1-1 | NA | TRBD1 | TRBV6-2/TRBV6-3 | CASSYSGTGGTEAFF | TGTGCCAGCAGTTACTCAGGGACAGGGGGCACTGAAGCTTTCTTT
TRBJ1-4 | NA | NA | TRBV14 | CASSQGRQGRGKLFF | TGTGCCAGCAGCCAAGGGCGGCAGGGAAGAGGAAAACTGTTTTTT
TRBJ2-3 | once | TRBD1 | TRBV27 | CASSSGQASTDTQYF | TGTGCCAGCAGTTCCGGACAGGCTAGCACAGATACGCAGTATTTT
TRBJ1-6 | NA | NA | TRBV14 | CASSRQAFNSPLHF | TGTGCCAGCAGCCGACAGGCGTTTAATTCACCCCTCCACTTT
TRBJ1-2 | NA | NA | TRBV4-2 | CASSQDRGNFYGYTF | TGTGCCAGCAGCCAAGATAGGGGTAATTTCTATGGCTACACCTTC
TRBJ2-3 | NA | NA | TRBV6-4 | CASSVESGGKGQYF | TGTGCCAGCAGTGTAGAAAGCGGTGGGAAGGGGCAGTATTTT
TRBJ1-5 | NA | NA | TRBV27 | CASSSRIYQPQHF | TGTGCCAGCAGTTCCAGGATTTATCAGCCCCAGCATTTT
TRBJ2-1 | NA | TRBD2 | TRBV7-2 | CASSVGTSGSNEQFF | TGTGCCAGCAGCGTAGGGACTAGCGGGAGTAATGAGCAGTTCTTC
TRBJ2-4 | NA | TRBD2 | TRBV7-2 | CASSLAGLAGAGAKNIQYF | TGTGCCAGCAGCTTAGCGGGACTAGCGGGAGCGGGAGCCAAAAACATTCAGTACTTC
TRBJ2-7 | once | TRBD2 | TRBV11-2 | CASSLVGVAGGKRYEQYF | TGTGCCAGCAGCTTAGTAGGGGTCGCGGGGGGGAAGAGGTACGAGCAGTACTTC
TRBJ2-1 | once | TRBD2 | TRBV18 | CASSPSGRAYNEQFF | TGTGCCAGCTCACCTAGCGGGAGGGCCTACAATGAGCAGTTCTTC
TRBJ1-1 | NA | TRBD1 | TRBV6-5 | CASMPGQRGREAFF | TGTGCCAGCATGCCGGGACAGCGCGGGAGGGAAGCTTTCTTT
TRBJ2-1 | NA | NA | TRBV5-1 | CASSLVVSEEQFF | TGCGCCAGCAGCTTGGTCGTTAGCGAGGAGCAGTTCTTC
TRBJ2-1 | NA | TRBD1 | TRBV3-1/TRBV3-2 | CASSSILTGGYNEQFF | TGTGCCAGCAGCTCCATTTTGACAGGGGGGTACAATGAGCAGTTCTTC
TRBJ2-3 | NA | NA | TRBV3-1/TRBV3-2 | CASSRGGNTDTQYF | TGTGCCAGCAGCCGAGGCGGGAACACAGATACGCAGTATTTT